The present T cell receptor (beta chain) was sequenced within a study of Ad26.COV2.S vaccination and SARS-CoV-2 variants. Study summary: Enrollment placed the donor in the COV1001 Ad26.COV2.S trial arm. The vaccine Ad26.COV2.S was put into the muscle once, or twice with 56 days between. The study's findings and limits: People who got the vaccine had more spike-specific TCR breadth than people who got placebo.

Note on this clone: As yet, its antigen is unknown.

The method was immunoSEQ multiplex PCR; TCRdb's version includes in-frame clones alone and lacks a portion of them. The sample includes about 240,000 clones, roughly 90% of them seen just once. The treatment is: around 19 received Ad26.COV2.S at low or high dose, single or two shots; about 5 received placebo; per-sample allocation not given. At day 63 after the first vaccine or placebo injection, samples were drawn. The source material was peripheral blood, sampled in a trial of Ad26.COV2.S vaccine versus placebo. The clonotype was recovered from a person aged 18-65 years who received the Ad26.COV2.S COVID-19 vaccine or a placebo.

The CDR3 region has the DNA TGTGCCAGCAGTGAACGGGGTAGCTCCTACAATGAGCAGTTCTTC. It is translated as CASSERGSSYNEQFF. The J gene is TRBJ2-1, the V gene TRBV25-1; maybe TRBD2 (5 bases). Trimming stripped 2 bases from V and 0 bases from J, with 8 bases between. CDR1 is MGHDK and CDR2 is SYGVNS in the germline V gene. CDR3 length: 15 residues.